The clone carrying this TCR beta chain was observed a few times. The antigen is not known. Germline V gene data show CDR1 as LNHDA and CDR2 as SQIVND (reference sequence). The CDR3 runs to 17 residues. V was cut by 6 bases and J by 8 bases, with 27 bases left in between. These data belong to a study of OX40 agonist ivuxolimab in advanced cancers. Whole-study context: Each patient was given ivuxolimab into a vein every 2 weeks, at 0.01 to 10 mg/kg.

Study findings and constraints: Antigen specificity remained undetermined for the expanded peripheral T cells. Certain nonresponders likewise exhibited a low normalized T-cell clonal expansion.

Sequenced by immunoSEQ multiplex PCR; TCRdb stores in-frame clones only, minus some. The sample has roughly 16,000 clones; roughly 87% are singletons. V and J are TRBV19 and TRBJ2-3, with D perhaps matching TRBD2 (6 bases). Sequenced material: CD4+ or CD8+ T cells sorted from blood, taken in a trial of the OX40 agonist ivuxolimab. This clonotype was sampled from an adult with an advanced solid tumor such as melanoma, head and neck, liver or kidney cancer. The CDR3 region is CASSRAFYRAGKGTQYF. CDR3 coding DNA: TGTGCCAGTAGCCGCGCCTTCTACCGTGCGGGGAAGGGTACGCAGTATTTT. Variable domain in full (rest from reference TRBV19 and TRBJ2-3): DGGITQSPKYLFRKEGQNVTLSCEQNLNHDAMYWYRQDPGQGLRLIYYSQIVNDFQKGDIAEGYSVSREKKESFPLTVTSAQKNPTAFYLCASSRAFYRAGKGTQYFGPGTRLTVL.